This entry concerns a single T cell receptor beta chain. The sample originates from a study of OX40 agonist ivuxolimab in advanced cancers. Sequencing was performed with immunoSEQ multiplex PCR; in TCRdb, only in-frame clones are kept and a portion is missing. The sample lists around 46,000 clones; 88% were seen once. The material was CD4+ or CD8+ T cells sorted from blood, obtained in a trial of the OX40 agonist ivuxolimab. The origin of this receptor is an adult with an advanced solid tumor such as melanoma, head and neck, liver or kidney cancer.

Here the CDR3 reads CASRSGTGYNEQFF. The CDR3 DNA follows: TGTGCCAGCAGGTCCGGGACAGGGTACAATGAGCAGTTCTTC. This chain links TRBV27 with TRBJ2-1, with 9 bases identical to TRBD1. This CDR3 is 14 amino acids long. Losses at the gene ends were 6 bases for V and 4 bases for J; bases not matched to a gene: 4. Germline V gene data show CDR1 as MNHEY and CDR2 as SMNVEV (reference sequence).